This entry describes one T cell receptor (beta chain). The source of the sample is a study of cytomegalovirus exposure and HLA in healthy donors. Amplification used 60 Vbeta primers and 13 Jbeta primers. The repertoire was sequenced with immunoSEQ multiplex PCR; TCRdb's copy has only in-frame clones and lacks some. The table records 130,000 to 150,000 clones, approximately 83% of them present only once. Sequencing was carried out using PBMCs. This clonotype originated in a man in his forties in good health and CMV-seropositive.

The CDR3 spells CASSVEPGLASLMGTQYF. The CDR3 DNA follows: TGTGCCAGCAGCGTAGAGCCGGGACTAGCGTCTTTGATGGGTACGCAGTATTTT. The chain couples TRBV9 to TRBJ2-3; 10 bases are shared with TRBD2. CDR1 SGDLS and CDR2 YYNGEE come from the germline V gene. There are 18 residues in the CDR3. J lost 8 bases, V lost 0 bases, and 15 bases had no gene match.